This section outlines one TCR beta chain sequence together with its context. This sample is drawn from a study of regulatory T cells in long-lasting Graves disease. Specified time point: persistent/refractory GD, antithyroid drugs over 5 years with positive TRAb. The TCR library used RNA extracted from PBMCs. Per germline, CDR1 SGDLS and CDR2 YYNGEE. The CDR3 has 15 amino acids. V dropped 0 bases and J dropped 0 bases, with 6 bases sitting between them. Arm-PCR of CDR3 regions and iRepertoire HTBI primers were the basis on which TCR beta libraries were built. TCRdb re-derived calls from the multiplex PCR reads in MiXCR, one entry per CDR3 protein. The data show about 660,000 distinct CDR3 sequences, about 30% seen once.

The rearrangement links TRBV9 to TRBJ1-4; TRBD1 is a possible D gene (5 bases). The source of this sequence is a female donor with Graves disease. Sequencing was performed on peripheral blood mononuclear cells (PBMCs), taken when the disease was refractory, from a patient treated with antithyroid drugs. In DNA, the CDR3 is TGTGCCAGCAGCGTAGGGGGGGCAACTAATGAAAAACTGTTTTTT. Its translation: CASSVGGATNEKLFF.